Described below is a single T cell receptor beta chain sequence and its context. Its antigen remains unknown. These data come from a study of T cell repertoires in cytomegalovirus infection. Study information: In public TCR beta signatures, there were indications of both CMV infection and matching HLA type.

TCRdb re-analysed the reads in MiXCR, keeping a single row per CDR3 protein. The sample lists hundreds of thousands of distinct CDR3 sequences; 20% to 30% were seen once. Findings and limits, study-wide: The cumulative frequency of public TCR beta families distinguished individuals who carried CMV together with the relevant HLA. HLA-C-restricted, CMV-specific TCR beta clonotypes were dominant ex vivo.

This receptor was taken from a human donor in good health (CMV status not recorded). Some clones in this sample may be carry-over from other donors' samples. The source material was CD8+ T cells from PBMCs.

The CDR3 nucleotides read TGCAGCGTTGAAGAAGGAGGGGGGTTAAACAATGAGCAGTTCTTC. Its translation is CSVEEGGGLNNEQFF. The chain links TRBV29-1 to TRBJ2-1, with D perhaps given as TRBD1 or TRBD2 (6 bases each). This CDR3 is 15 amino acids long. With 0 bases removed from V and 5 bases from J, the gap between germline ends came to 14 bases. The germline gives CDR1 SQVTM, CDR2 ANQGSEA.